This T cell receptor beta chain emerged from a study of T cell responses to AZD1222 COVID-19 vaccine. With 5 bases clipped from V and 4 bases from J, the junction kept 18 bases outside the gene matches. Germline V lookup: CDR1 KGHDR, CDR2 SFDVKD. The CDR3 runs to 19 residues. Overall study findings and caveats: A rise in Spike-specific TCR breadth and depth followed two AZD1222 doses. Regions 160-218 and 743-854 dominated among vaccine-associated CD4 TCRs spanning spike.

This clone was picked up a small number of times. Its antigen is still unknown. Generated by immunoSEQ multiplex PCR, the TCRdb table keeps only in-frame clones and is missing some. The table lists 150,000 or so clones, about nine tenths of them singletons. This receptor was identified in an adult in good health. Sequences were derived from peripheral blood, sampled on day 0 of AZD1222 vaccination. The genes are TRBV24-1 and TRBJ2-3; 9 bases are shared with TRBD1. The CDR3 spells CATSGEFDWGQGFPDTQYF. The DNA of the CDR3 is TGTGCCACCAGTGGTGAGTTTGACTGGGGACAGGGATTCCCAGATACGCAGTATTTT.